The next 11 T cell receptor beta chains were all read from a single sample in a study of blood T cell repertoires in COVID-19. The repertoire was sequenced with immunoSEQ multiplex PCR; TCRdb's copy has only in-frame clones and lacks some. The table shows about 98,000 clones, with 80% to 95% occurring only once. What was sequenced was peripheral blood. The receptors derive from a woman in her 50s with COVID-19, enrolled during active disease.

The chain links TRBV6-6 to TRBJ2-7; 8 bases match TRBD1. The V gene's germline CDR1 is MNHNY and CDR2 SVGAGI (reference sequence). This CDR3 region has 15 residues. Trimming removed 6 bases from V and 0 bases from J; junction bases left unmatched: 7. The CDR3 bases are TGTGCCAGCAGCCGAACAGGGACAGGCTCCTACGAGCAGTACTTC. Translating it yields CASSRTGTGSYEQYF.

This chain links TRBV19 with TRBJ1-4; perhaps TRBD1 as D (6 bases). CDR1 and CDR2 (germline): LNHDA, SQIVND (reference sequence). With 6 bases removed from V and 4 bases from J, the gap between germline ends came to 9 bases. The CDR3 spans 13 residues. This CDR3 is CASRNRVNEKLFF. The CDR3 DNA is TGTGCCAGTAGGAACAGGGTTAATGAAAAACTGTTTTTT.

The genes are TRBV7-9 and TRBJ2-7; D is ambiguous. CDR3 length: 11 amino acids. Looked up from germline, CDR1 is SEHNR and CDR2 is FQNEAQ (reference sequence). Trimming pared 3 bases from V and 4 bases from J, leaving 4 bases between. CDR3 bases: TGTGCCAGCAGCTTCTTATACGAGCAGTACTTC. Translated, it gives CASSFLYEQYF.

The CDR3 protein is CASSLGGYDEQYF. The CDR3 nucleotides read TGTGCCAGCAGCTTAGGCGGTTATGACGAGCAGTACTTC. V is TRBV7-8 and J is TRBJ2-7; D remains unclear. Germline CDR1 SGHVS, CDR2 FQNEAQ. The CDR3 contains 13 residues. V dropped 1 base and J dropped 5 bases, with 9 bases sitting between them.

This clone occurred a few times. The V gene is TRBV6-5, the J gene TRBJ1-1; unclear D gene. Trimming took 6 bases from V and 3 from J, leaving 14 bases between them. Germline values: CDR1 MNHEY, CDR2 SVGAGI. The CDR3 extends over 14 amino acids. The CDR3, as DNA: TGTGCCAGCAGCCCCATCGGGTTTCACACTGAAGCTTTCTTT. Residues: CASSPIGFHTEAFF.

This chain uses TRBV5-6 with TRBJ2-2; 8 bases fit TRBD1. This CDR3 is 15 amino acids long. Trimming took 4 bases from V and 5 from J; bases not matched to a gene: 7. CDR1 is SGHDT, CDR2 YYEEEE, per germline. In nucleotides, the CDR3 is TGTGCCAGCAGCCGTTTCGACAGGGGTACCGGGGAGCTGTTTTTT. Translating it yields CASSRFDRGTGELFF.

This chain uses TRBV12-3 or TRBV12-4 with TRBJ1-2; TRBD1 is a possible D gene (5 bases). The V end lost 6 bases, the J end lost 4 bases, and 12 bases lay between the germline ends. This CDR3 has 13 residues. CDR3 in amino acids: CASSLDRFYGYTF. As DNA, the CDR3 is TGTGCCAGCAGCCTCGACAGATTCTATGGCTACACCTTC.

This chain connects TRBV19 to TRBJ2-2; TRBD2 matches 10 bases. Germline trimming cut 5 bases from V and 4 bases from J; bases unmatched to any gene: 7. The CDR3 has 16 amino acids. The germline V gene encodes CDR1 LNHDA and CDR2 SQIVND (reference sequence). Here the CDR3 DNA reads TGTGCCAGTAGTGTCGGACTAGCGGTTCCCACCGGGGAGCTGTTTTTT. Amino acid sequence: CASSVGLAVPTGELFF.

The chain has TRBV5-1 and TRBJ2-2; 11 nucleotides match TRBD2. J gave up 6 bases and V 1 base, and 2 bases lay outside the gene matches. This CDR3 region has 15 residues. Germline values: CDR1 SGHRS, CDR2 YFSETQ. CDR3 nucleotides: TGCGCCAGCAGCTTGAATAGCGGGGGGGCCGGGGAGCTGTTTTTT. Amino acids: CASSLNSGGAGELFF.

The rearrangement links TRBV5-1 to TRBJ1-6, with 11 bases aligning to TRBD1. This CDR3 region has 15 residues. CDR1 and CDR2 (germline): SGHRS, YFSETQ. V gave up 0 bases and J gave up 9 bases; unmatched junction bases: 2. For the CDR3, the DNA is TGCGCCAGCAGCTTGGGGGGACAGGGGGTTTCACCCCTCCACTTT. It specifies CASSLGGQGVSPLHF. Combining the CDR3 with reference TRBV5-1 and TRBJ1-6 gives the whole variable domain KAGVTQTPRYLIKTRGQQVTLSCSPISGHRSVSWYQQTPGQGLQFLFEYFSETQRNKGNFPGRFSGRQFSNSRSEMNVSTLELGDSALYLCASSLGGQGVSPLHFGNGTRLTVT.

This clone came up once. The rearrangement joins TRBV6-4 to TRBJ2-5; 9 bases agree with TRBD1. CDR1 is MRHNA and CDR2 is SNTAGT in the germline V gene. The CDR3 contains 13 residues. J was trimmed by 5 bases and V by 5 bases; bases with no gene match: 3. Here the CDR3 DNA reads TGTGCCAGCAGTCCGACAGGGGGTGAGACCCAGTACTTC. Translated: CASSPTGGETQYF.